This TCR beta chain was sequenced during a study of blood T cell repertoires in COVID-19. Authors' analysis steps: Reference gene primer amplification in the assay estimated nucleated cell counts. The repertoire was sequenced with immunoSEQ multiplex PCR; TCRdb's copy has only in-frame clones and lacks some. V and J calls plus clone size are reproduced from that table; the DNA served to infer D and trimming. The sample has roughly 100,000 clones; about nine tenths are singletons. V trimming: 5 bases; J trimming: 2 bases; junction bases outside the gene matches: 3. CDR1 is SNHLY and CDR2 is FYNNEI in the germline V gene. The CDR3 covers 14 residues.

The V and J genes are TRBV2 and TRBJ1-5, with TRBD1 identical over 7 bases. This sequence was found in a woman aged 80 or over in a cohort sampled during active COVID-19. The sample consisted of peripheral blood. Here the CDR3 DNA reads TGTGCCAGCAGTTACGGGACAGGCAATCAGCCCCAGCATTTT. Residues: CASSYGTGNQPQHF.